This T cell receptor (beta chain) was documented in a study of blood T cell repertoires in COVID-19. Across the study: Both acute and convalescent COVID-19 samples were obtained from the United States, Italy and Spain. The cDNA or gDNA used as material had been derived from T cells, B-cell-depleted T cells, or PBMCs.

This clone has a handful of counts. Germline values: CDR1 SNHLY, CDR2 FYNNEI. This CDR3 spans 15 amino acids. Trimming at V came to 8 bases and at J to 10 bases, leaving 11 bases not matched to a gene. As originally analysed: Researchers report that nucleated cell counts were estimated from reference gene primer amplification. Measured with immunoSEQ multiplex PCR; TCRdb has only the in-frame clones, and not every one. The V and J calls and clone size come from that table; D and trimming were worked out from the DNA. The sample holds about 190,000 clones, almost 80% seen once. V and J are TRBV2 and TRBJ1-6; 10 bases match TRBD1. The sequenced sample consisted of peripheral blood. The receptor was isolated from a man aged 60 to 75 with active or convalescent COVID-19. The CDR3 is CASLSGGQGRSPLHF. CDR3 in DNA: TGTGCCAGCCTCTCCGGGGGACAGGGGAGATCACCCCTCCACTTT.